This TCR beta chain was retrieved from a study of control samples from healthy donors and cancer patients. The assay was immunoSEQ multiplex PCR, and TCRdb's table has in-frame clones only and misses some. Of 120,000 or so clones listed, about 95% are singletons. V was clipped by 5 bases and J by 7 bases; unmatched bases: 7. The V gene's germline CDR1 is SGHTA and CDR2 FQGTGA. The CDR3 runs 15 residues. Material: blood. V gene TRBV7-3 combines with J gene TRBJ2-1; TRBD2 matches at 11 bases. The receptor was isolated from a man aged 25-45 years in good health. The CDR3 DNA reads as TGTGCCAGCAGCGTCCTAGCGGGGGGCGGGAATGAGCAGTTCTTC. Encoded protein: CASSVLAGGGNEQFF. The full variable domain, its missing parts supplied by reference TRBV7-3 and TRBJ2-1, is GAGVSQTPSNKVTEKGKYVELRCDPISGHTALYWYRQSLGQGPEFLIYFQGTGAADDSGLPNDRFFAVRPEGSVSTLKIQRTERGDSAVYLCASSVLAGGGNEQFFGPGTRLTVL.